The sequence of this TCR beta chain was determined in a study of blood T cell repertoires in COVID-19. Study as a whole: Acute and convalescent COVID-19 samples came from the United States, Italy and Spain. Sources were T cells, B-cell-depleted T cells, or PBMCs; the material itself was cDNA or gDNA.

In the source study's methods: How many nucleated cells were present was estimated from reference gene primer amplification. Method: immunoSEQ multiplex PCR; TCRdb's copy keeps in-frame clones and lacks some. Clone size and the V and J calls come from that table; the DNA yielded D and trimming. The sample includes some 60,000 clones, approximately 91% of them seen just once. This sequence was found in a human donor in a cohort sampled during active COVID-19. The sequenced sample consisted of peripheral blood.

CDR3 coding DNA: TGTGCCAGCAGCTCGACTGGTGGCCAAGAGACCCAGTACTTC. This codes for CASSSTGGQETQYF. The rearrangement joins TRBV7-3 to TRBJ2-5; D not resolved. The CDR3 runs to 14 residues. Germline lookup yields CDR1 SGHTA and CDR2 FQGTGA. With 4 bases removed from V and 1 base from J, the gap between germline ends came to 10 bases.